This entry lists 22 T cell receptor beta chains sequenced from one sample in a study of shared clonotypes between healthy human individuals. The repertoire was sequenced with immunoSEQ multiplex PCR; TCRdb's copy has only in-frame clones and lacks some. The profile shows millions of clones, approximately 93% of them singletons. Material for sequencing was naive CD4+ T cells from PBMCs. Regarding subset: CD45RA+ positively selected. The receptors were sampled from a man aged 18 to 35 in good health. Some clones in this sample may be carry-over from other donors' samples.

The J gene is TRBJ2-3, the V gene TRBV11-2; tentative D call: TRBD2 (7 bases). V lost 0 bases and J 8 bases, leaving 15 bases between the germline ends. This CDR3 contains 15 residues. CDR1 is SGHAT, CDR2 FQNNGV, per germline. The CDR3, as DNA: TGTGCCAGCAGCTTAGATCTATTAGGGGGGGGTACGCAGTATTTT. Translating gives CASSLDLLGGGTQYF. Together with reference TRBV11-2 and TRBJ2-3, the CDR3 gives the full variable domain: EAGVAQSPRYKIIEKRQSVAFWCNPISGHATLYWYQQILGQGPKLLIQFQNNGVVDDSQLPKDRFSAERLKGVDSTLKIQPAKLEDSAVYLCASSLDLLGGGTQYFGPGTRLTVL.

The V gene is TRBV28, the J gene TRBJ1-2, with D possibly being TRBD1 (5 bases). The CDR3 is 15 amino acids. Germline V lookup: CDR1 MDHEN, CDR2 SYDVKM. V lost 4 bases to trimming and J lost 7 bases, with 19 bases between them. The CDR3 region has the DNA TGTGCCAGCAGTTCGCCAGGGTGGGTTCATTCTGGCTACACCTTC. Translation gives CASSSPGWVHSGYTF.

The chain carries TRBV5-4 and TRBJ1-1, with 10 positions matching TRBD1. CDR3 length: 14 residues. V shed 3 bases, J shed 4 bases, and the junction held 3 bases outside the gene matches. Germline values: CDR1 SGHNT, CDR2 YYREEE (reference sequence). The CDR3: CASSWDRGGTEAFF. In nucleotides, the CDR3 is TGTGCCAGCAGCTGGGACAGGGGAGGCACTGAAGCTTTCTTT.

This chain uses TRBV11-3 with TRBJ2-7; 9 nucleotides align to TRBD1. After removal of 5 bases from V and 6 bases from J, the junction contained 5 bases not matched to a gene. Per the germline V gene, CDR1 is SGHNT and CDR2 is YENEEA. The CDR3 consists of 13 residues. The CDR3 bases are TGTGCCAGCAGCCCTCGGACAGGGGCCGAGCAGTACTTC. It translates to CASSPRTGAEQYF.

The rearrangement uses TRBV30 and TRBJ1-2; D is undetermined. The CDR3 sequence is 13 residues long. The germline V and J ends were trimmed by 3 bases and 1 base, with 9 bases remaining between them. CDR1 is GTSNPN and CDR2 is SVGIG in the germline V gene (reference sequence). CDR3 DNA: TGTGCCTGGAGAGAGGGATATAACTATGGCTACACCTTC. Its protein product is CAWREGYNYGYTF.

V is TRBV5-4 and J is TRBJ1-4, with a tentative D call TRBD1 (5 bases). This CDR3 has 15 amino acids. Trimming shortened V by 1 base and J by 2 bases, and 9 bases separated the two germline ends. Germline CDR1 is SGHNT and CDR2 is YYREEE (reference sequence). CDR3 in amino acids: CASSLRGVTNEKLFF. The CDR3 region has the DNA TGTGCCAGCAGCTTGAGGGGCGTCACTAATGAAAAACTGTTTTTT. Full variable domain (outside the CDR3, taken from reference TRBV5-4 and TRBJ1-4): ETGVTQSPTHLIKTRGQQVTLRCSSQSGHNTVSWYQQALGQGPQFIFQYYREEENGRGNFPPRFSGLQFPNYSSELNVNALELDDSALYLCASSLRGVTNEKLFFGSGTQLSVL.

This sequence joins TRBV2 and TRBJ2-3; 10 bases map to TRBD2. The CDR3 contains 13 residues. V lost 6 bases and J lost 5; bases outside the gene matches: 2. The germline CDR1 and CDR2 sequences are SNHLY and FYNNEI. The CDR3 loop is CASRRTSGDTQYF. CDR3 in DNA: TGTGCCAGCAGACGGACTAGCGGAGATACGCAGTATTTT.

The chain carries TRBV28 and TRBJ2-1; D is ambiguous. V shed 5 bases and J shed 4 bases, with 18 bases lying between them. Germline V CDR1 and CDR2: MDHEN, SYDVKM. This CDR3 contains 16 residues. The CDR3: CASSVLRALGYNEQFF. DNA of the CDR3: TGTGCCAGCAGTGTTCTCCGGGCTCTCGGTTACAATGAGCAGTTCTTC.

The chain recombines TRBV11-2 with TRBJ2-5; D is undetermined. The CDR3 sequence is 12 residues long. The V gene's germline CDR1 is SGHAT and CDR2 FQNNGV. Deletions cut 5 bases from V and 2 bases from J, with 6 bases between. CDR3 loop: CASSTPQETQYF. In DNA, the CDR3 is TGTGCCAGCAGCACCCCTCAAGAGACCCAGTACTTC.

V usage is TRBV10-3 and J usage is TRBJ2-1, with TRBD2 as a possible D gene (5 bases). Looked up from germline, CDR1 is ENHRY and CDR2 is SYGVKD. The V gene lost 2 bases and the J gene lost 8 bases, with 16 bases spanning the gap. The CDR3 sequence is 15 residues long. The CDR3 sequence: CAISEPGRGEDEQFF. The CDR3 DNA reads TGTGCCATCAGTGAGCCCGGTCGGGGAGAGGATGAGCAGTTCTTC.

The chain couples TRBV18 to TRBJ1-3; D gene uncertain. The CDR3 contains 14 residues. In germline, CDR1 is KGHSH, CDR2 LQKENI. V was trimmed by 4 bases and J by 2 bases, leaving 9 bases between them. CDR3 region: CASSREGAGNTIYF. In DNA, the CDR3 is TGTGCCAGCTCACGTGAAGGTGCTGGAAACACCATATATTTT.

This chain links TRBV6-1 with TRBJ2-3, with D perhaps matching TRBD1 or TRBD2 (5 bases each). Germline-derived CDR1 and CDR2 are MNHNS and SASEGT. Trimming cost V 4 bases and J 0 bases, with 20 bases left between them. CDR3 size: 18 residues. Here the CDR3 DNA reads TGTGCCAGCAGTGGACCAATTAGGGGAGCGCTTAGCACAGATACGCAGTATTTT. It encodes CASSGPIRGALSTDTQYF.

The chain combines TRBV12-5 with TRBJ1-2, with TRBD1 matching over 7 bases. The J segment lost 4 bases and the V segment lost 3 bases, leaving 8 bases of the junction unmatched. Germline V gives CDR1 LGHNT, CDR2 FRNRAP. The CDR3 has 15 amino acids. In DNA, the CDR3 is TGTGCTAGTGGTTTATTAAACAGGGGCCTCTATGGCTACACCTTC. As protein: CASGLLNRGLYGYTF. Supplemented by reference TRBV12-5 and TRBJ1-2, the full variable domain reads DARVTQTPRHKVTEMGQEVTMRCQPILGHNTVFWYRQTMMQGLELLAYFRNRAPLDDSGMPKDRFSAEMPDATLATLKIQPSEPRDSAVYFCASGLLNRGLYGYTFGSGTRLTVV.

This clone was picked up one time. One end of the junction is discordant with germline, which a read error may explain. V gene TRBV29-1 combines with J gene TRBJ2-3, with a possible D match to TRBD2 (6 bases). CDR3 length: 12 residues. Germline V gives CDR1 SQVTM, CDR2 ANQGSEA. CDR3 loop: CGGTDPTDTQYF. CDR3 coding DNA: TGTGGGGGGACGGACCCCACAGATACGCAGTATTTT.

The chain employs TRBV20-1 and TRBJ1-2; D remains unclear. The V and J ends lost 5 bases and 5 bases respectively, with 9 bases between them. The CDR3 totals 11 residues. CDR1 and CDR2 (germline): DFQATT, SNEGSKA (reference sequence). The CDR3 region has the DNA TGCAGTGCTTTAAGTGAATATGGCTACACCTTC. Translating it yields CSALSEYGYTF.

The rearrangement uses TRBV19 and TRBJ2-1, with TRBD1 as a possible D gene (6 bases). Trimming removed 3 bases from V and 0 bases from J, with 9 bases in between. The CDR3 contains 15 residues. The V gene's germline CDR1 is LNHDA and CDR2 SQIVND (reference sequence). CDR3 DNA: TGTGCCAGTAGTATTAAACAGGGCTCCTACAATGAGCAGTTCTTC. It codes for CASSIKQGSYNEQFF.

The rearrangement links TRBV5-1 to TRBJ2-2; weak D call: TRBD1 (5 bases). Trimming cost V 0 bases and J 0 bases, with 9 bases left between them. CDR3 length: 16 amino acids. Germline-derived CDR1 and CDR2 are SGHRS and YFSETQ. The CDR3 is CASSLVVTANTGELFF. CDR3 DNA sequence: TGCGCCAGCAGCTTGGTGGTGACAGCGAACACCGGGGAGCTGTTTTTT.

The CDR3 region is CASSPYSLAGAGELFF. The CDR3, as DNA: TGTGCCAGCTCACCCTATTCACTAGCGGGAGCCGGGGAGCTGTTTTTT. The chain has TRBV18 and TRBJ2-2, with 11 bases identical to TRBD2. Germline assignment: CDR1 KGHSH and CDR2 LQKENI. The CDR3 contains 16 residues. J gave up 6 bases and V 3 bases, and 6 bases lay outside the gene matches.

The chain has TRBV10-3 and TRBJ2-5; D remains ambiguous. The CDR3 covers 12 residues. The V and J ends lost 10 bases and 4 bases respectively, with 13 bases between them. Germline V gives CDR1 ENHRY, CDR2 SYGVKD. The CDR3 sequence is CATGRLGETQYF. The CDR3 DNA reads TGTGCCACCGGACGGCTCGGAGAGACCCAGTACTTC.

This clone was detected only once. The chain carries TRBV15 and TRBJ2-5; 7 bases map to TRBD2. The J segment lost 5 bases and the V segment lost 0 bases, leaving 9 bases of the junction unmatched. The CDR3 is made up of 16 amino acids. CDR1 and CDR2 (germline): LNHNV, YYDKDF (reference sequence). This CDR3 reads CATSRDRGGRTETQYF. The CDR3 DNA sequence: TGTGCCACCAGCAGAGATCGGGGAGGGCGCACGGAGACCCAGTACTTC.

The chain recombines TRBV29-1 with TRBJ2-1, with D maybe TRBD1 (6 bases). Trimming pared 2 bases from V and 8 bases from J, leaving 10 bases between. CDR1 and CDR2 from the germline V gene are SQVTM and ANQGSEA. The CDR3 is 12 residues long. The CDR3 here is CSVERSGDEQFF. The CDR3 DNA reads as TGCAGCGTTGAAAGGTCAGGGGATGAGCAGTTCTTC.

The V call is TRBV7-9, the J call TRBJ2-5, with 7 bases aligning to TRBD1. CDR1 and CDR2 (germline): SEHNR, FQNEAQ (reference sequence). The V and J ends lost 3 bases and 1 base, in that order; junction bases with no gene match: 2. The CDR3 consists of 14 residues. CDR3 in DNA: TGTGCCAGCAGCTTGGACAGGCCCCAAGAGACCCAGTACTTC. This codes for CASSLDRPQETQYF.